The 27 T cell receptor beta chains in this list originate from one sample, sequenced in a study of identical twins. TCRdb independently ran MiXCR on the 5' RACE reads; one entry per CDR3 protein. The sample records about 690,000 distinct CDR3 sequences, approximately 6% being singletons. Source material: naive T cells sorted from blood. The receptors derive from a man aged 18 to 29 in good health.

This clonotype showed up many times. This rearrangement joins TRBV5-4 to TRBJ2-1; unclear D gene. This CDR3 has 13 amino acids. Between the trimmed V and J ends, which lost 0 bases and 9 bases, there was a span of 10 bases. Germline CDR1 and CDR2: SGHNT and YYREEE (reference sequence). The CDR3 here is CASSLASEAEQFF. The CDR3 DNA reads TGTGCCAGCAGCTTGGCGTCTGAGGCTGAGCAGTTCTTC.

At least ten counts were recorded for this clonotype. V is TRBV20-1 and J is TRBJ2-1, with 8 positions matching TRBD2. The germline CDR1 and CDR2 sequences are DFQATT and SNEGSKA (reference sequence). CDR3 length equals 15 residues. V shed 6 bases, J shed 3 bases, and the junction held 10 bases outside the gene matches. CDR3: CSASVTSGGYNEQFF. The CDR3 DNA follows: TGCAGTGCCAGCGTAACTAGCGGAGGCTACAATGAGCAGTTCTTC.

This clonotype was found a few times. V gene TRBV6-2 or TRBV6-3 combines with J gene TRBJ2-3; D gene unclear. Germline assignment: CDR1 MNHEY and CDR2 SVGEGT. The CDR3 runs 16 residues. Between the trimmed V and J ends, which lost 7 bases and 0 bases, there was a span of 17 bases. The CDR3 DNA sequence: TGTGCCAGCACCATCGGGCGGACGCAGAGCACAGATACGCAGTATTTT. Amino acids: CASTIGRTQSTDTQYF.

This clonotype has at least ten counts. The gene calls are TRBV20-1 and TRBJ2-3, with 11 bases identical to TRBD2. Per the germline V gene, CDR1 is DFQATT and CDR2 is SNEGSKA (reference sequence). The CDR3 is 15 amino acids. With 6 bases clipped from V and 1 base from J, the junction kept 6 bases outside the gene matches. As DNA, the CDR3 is TGCAGTGCCCCTGGGACTAGCGGTCGCACAGATACGCAGTATTTT. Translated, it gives CSAPGTSGRTDTQYF.

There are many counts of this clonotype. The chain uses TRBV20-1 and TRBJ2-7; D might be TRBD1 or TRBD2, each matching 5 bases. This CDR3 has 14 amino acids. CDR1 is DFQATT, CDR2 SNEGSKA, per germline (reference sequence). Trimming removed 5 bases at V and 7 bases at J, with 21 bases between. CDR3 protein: CSASAGTGRWEQYF. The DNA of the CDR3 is TGCAGTGCTTCCGCCGGGACCGGGCGTTGGGAGCAGTACTTC.

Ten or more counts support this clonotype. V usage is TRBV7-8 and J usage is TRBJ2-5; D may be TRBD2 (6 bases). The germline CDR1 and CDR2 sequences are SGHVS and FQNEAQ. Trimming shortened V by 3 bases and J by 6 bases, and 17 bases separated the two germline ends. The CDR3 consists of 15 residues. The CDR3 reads CASSFQLAGGQTQYF. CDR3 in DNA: TGTGCCAGCAGCTTCCAACTAGCCGGAGGACAGACCCAGTACTTC.

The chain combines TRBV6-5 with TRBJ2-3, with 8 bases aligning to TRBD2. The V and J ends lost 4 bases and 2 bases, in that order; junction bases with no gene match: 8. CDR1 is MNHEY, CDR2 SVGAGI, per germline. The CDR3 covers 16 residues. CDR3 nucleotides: TGTGCCAGCAGTTCGGGTGCGGGAGGAGTCACAGATACGCAGTATTTT. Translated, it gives CASSSGAGGVTDTQYF.

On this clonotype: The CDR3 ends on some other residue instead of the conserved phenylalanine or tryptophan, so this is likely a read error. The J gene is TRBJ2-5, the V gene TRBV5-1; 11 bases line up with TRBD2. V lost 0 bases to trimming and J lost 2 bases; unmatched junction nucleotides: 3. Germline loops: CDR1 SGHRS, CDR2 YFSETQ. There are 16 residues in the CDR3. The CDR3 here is CASSLAPSGGQETQYS. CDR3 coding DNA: TGCGCCAGCAGCTTGGCCCCTAGCGGGGGGCAAGAGACCCAGTACTCC.

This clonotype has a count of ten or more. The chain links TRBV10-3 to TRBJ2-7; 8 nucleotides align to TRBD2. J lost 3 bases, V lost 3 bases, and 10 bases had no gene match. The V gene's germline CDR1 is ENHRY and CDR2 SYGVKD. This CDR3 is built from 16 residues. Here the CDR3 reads CAISERRGELVYEQYF. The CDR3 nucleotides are TGTGCCATCAGTGAAAGGCGGGGGGAACTGGTCTACGAGCAGTACTTC.

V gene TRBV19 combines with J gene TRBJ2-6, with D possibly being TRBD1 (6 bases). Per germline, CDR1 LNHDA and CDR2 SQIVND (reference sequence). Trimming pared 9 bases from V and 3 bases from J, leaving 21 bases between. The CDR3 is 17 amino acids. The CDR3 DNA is TGTGCCAGACCACAGGGTAAAATGGTTAGTGGGGCCAACGTCCTGACTTTC. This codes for CARPQGKMVSGANVLTF.

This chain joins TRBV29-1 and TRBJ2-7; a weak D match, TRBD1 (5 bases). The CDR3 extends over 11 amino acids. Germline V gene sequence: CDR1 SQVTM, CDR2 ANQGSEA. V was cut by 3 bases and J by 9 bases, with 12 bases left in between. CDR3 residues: CSVEEGVGQYF. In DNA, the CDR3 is TGCAGCGTTGAGGAAGGGGTTGGGCAGTACTTC.

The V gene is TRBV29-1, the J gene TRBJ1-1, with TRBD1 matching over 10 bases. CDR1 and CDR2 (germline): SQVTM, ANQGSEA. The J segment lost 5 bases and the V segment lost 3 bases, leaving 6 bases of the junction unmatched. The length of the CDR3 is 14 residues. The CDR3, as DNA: TGCAGCGTTGATGACAGGGGGCGGGGGACTGAAGCTTTCTTT. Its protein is CSVDDRGRGTEAFF.

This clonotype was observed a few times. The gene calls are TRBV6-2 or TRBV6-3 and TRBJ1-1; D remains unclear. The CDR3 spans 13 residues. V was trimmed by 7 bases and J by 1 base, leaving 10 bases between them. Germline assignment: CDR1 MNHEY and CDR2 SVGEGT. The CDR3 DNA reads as TGTGCCAGCAAACCGACACCGAACACTGAAGCTTTCTTT. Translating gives CASKPTPNTEAFF.

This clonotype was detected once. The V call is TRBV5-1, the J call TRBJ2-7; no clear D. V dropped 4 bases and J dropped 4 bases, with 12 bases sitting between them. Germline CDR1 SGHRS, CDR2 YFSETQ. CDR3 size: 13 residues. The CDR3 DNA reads TGCGCCAGCAGCCAAAGGCCGCTTTACGAGCAGTACGTC. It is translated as CASSQRPLYEQYV.

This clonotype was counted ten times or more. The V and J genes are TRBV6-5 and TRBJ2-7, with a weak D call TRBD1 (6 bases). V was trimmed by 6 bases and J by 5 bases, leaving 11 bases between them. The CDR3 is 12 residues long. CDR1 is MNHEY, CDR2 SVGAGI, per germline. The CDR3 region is CASSPRGNEQYF. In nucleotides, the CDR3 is TGTGCCAGCAGCCCAAGGGGGAACGAGCAGTACTTC.

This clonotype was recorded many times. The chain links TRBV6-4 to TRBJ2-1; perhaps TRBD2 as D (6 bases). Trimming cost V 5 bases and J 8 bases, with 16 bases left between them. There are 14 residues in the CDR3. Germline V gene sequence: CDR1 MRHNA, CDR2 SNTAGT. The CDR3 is CASSPNGDFYEQFF. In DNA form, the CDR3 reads TGTGCCAGCAGTCCGAACGGGGACTTCTATGAGCAGTTCTTC.

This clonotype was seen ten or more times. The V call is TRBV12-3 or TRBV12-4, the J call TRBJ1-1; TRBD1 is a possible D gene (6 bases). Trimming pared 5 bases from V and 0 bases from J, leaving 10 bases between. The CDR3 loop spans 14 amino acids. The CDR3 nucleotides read TGTGCCAGCAGTAACAGGGCTTTGAACACTGAAGCTTTCTTT. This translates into CASSNRALNTEAFF.

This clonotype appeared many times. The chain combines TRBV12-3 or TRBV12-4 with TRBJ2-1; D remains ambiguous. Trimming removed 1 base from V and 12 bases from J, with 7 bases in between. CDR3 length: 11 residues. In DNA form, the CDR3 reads TGTGCCAGCAGTTTAGGGGCCATGCAGTTCTTC. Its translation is CASSLGAMQFF.

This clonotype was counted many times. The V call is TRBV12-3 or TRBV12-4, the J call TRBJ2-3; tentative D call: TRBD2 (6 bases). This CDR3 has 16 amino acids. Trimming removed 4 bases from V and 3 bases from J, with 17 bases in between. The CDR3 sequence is CASSSIRETGTDTQYF. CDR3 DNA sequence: TGTGCCAGCAGTTCAATCCGGGAGACCGGGACAGATACGCAGTATTTT.

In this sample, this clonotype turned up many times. This CDR3 is CASWTSSFTGELFF. CDR3 in DNA: TGTGCCAGCTGGACTAGCTCTTTCACCGGGGAGCTGTTTTTT. This chain uses TRBV12-3 or TRBV12-4 with TRBJ2-2, with 8 bases fitting TRBD2. The CDR3 is made up of 14 amino acids. Trimming took 8 bases from V and 4 from J; bases not matched to a gene: 6.

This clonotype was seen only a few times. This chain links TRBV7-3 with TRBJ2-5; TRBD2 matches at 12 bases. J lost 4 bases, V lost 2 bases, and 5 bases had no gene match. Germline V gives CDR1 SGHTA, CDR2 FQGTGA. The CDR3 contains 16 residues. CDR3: CASSLQLAGGSETQYF. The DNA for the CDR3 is TGTGCCAGCAGCTTACAACTAGCGGGAGGTTCAGAGACCCAGTACTTC.

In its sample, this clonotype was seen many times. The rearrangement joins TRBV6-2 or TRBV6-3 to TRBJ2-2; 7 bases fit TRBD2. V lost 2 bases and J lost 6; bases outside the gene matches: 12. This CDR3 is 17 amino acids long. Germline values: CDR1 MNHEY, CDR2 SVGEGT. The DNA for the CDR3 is TGTGCCAGCAGTTACAGTTCATGGACTAGGGGCGCCGGGGAGCTGTTTTTT. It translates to CASSYSSWTRGAGELFF.

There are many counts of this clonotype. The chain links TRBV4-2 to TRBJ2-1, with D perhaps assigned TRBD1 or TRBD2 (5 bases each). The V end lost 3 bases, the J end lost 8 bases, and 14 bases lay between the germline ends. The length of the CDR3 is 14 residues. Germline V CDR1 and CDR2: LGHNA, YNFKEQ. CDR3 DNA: TGTGCCAGCAGCCAGGGACGCACATGGGATGAGCAGTTCTTC. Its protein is CASSQGRTWDEQFF.

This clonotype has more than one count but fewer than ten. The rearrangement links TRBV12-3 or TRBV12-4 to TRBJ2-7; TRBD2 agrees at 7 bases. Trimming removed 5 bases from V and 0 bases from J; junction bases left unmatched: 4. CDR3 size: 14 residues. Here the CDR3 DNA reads TGTGCCAGCAGTGGGCGGGGGACCTCCTACGAGCAGTACTTC. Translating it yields CASSGRGTSYEQYF.

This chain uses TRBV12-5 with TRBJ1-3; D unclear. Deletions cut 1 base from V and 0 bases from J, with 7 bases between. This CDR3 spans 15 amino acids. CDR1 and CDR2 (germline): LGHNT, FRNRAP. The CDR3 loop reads CASGLAVLSGNTIYF. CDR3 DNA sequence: TGTGCTAGTGGTTTGGCAGTCCTCTCTGGAAACACCATATATTTT.

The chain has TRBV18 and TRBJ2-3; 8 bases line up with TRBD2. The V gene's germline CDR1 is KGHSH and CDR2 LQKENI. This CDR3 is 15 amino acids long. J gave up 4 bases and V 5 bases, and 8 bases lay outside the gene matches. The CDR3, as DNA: TGTGCCAGCTCAGTAACAGCGGGAGCGGCAGATACGCAGTATTTT. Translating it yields CASSVTAGAADTQYF.

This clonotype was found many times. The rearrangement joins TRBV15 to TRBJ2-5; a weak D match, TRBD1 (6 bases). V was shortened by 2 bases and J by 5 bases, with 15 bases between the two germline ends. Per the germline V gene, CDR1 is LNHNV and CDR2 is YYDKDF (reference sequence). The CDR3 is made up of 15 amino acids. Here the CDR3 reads CATSRSKRGFETQYF. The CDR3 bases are TGTGCCACCAGCAGATCAAAAAGGGGGTTTGAGACCCAGTACTTC.